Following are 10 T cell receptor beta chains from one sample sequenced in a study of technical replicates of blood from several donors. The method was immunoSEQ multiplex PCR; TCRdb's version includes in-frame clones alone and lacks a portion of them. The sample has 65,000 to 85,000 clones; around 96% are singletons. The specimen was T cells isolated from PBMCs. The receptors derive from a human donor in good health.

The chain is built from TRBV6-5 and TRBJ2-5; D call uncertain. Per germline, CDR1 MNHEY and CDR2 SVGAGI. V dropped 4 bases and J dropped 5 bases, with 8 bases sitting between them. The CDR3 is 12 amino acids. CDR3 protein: CASSLAWETQYF. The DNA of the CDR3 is TGTGCCAGCAGTTTGGCTTGGGAGACCCAGTACTTC.

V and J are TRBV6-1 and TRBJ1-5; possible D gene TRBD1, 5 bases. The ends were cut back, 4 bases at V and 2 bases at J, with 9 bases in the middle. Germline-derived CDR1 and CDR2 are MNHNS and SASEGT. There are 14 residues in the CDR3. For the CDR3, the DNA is TGTGCCAGCAGTGGCGCGGGGGGCAATCAGCCCCAGCATTTT. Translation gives CASSGAGGNQPQHF.

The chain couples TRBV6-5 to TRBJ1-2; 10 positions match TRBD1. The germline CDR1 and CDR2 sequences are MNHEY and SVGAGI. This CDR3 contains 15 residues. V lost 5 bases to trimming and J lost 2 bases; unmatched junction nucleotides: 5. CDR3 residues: CASSTGQGENYGYTF. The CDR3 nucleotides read TGTGCCAGCAGTACAGGACAGGGGGAAAACTATGGCTACACCTTC.

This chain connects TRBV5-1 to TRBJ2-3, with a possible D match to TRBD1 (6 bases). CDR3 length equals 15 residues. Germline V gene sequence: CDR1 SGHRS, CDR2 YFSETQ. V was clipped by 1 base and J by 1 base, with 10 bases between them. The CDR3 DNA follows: TGCGCCAGCAGCTTGACAGGGATGGGCACAGATACGCAGTATTTT. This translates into CASSLTGMGTDTQYF.

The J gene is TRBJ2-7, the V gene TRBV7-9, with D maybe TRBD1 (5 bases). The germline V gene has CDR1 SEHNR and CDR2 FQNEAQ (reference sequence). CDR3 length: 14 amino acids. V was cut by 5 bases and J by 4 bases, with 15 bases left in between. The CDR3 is CASSPRQTDYEQYF. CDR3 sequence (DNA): TGTGCCAGCAGCCCCAGACAGACAGATTACGAGCAGTACTTC.

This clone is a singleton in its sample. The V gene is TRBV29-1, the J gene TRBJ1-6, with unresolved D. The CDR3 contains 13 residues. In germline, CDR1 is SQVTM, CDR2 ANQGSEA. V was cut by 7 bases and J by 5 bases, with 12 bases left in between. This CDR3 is CSARTVDNSPLHF. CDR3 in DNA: TGCAGCGCTCGCACAGTAGATAATTCACCCCTCCACTTT.

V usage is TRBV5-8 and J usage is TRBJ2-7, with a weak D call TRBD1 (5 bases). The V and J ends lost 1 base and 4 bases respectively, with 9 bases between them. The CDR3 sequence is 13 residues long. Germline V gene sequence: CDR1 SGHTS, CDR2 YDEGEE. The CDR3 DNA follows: TGTGCCAGCAGCTTGTGGGCAGGGTACGAGCAGTACTTC. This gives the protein CASSLWAGYEQYF.

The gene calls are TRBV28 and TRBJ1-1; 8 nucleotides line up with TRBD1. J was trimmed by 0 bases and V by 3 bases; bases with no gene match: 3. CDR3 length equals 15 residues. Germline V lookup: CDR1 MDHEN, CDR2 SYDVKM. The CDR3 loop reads CASSFRGLMNTEAFF. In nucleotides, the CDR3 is TGTGCCAGCAGTTTCAGGGGGCTTATGAACACTGAAGCTTTCTTT.

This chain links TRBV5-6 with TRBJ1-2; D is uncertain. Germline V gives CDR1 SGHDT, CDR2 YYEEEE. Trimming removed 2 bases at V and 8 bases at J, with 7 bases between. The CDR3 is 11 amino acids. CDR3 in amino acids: CASSFVLGYTF. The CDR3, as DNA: TGTGCCAGCAGCTTCGTTTTAGGCTACACCTTC. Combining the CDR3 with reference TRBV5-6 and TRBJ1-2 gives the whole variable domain DAGVTQSPTHLIKTRGQQVTLRCSPKSGHDTVSWYQQALGQGPQFIFQYYEEEERQRGNFPDRFSGHQFPNYSSELNVNALLLGDSALYLCASSFVLGYTFGSGTRLTVV.

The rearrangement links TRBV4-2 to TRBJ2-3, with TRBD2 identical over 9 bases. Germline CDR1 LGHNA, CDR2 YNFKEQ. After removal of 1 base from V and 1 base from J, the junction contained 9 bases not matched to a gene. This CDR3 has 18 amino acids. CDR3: CASSQGPGVAGGTDTQYF. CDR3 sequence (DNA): TGTGCCAGCAGCCAAGGCCCCGGGGTAGCGGGGGGCACAGATACGCAGTATTTT.